The 20 T cell receptor beta chains reported below all come from one sample, sequenced in a study of control samples from healthy donors and cancer patients. Method: immunoSEQ multiplex PCR; TCRdb's copy keeps in-frame clones and lacks some. Seen here are under 200,000 clones, 93% observed once, and the top ten hold roughly 4.3%. The sequencing sample was made of blood. These receptor sequences come from a woman aged 55-70 years in good health.

The chain couples TRBV4-1 to TRBJ1-2; possible D gene TRBD1, 5 bases. CDR3 length equals 15 residues. V lost 4 bases and J 8 bases, leaving 20 bases between the germline ends. Germline V gene lookup returns CDR1 MGHRA and CDR2 YSYEKL. This CDR3 reads CASSRREAGLNGYTF. In DNA, the CDR3 is TGCGCCAGCAGCCGTAGGGAGGCAGGGCTAAACGGCTACACCTTC.

The chain has TRBV6-2 or TRBV6-3 and TRBJ2-3, with 9 bases aligning to TRBD2. The CDR3 runs 15 residues. V was pared by 6 bases and J by 1 base, with 5 bases of the junction left unmatched. Germline CDR1 and CDR2: MNHEY and SVGEGT. CDR3 sequence: CASSPERGGTDTQYF. The CDR3 coding sequence is TGTGCCAGCAGCCCGGAGCGGGGGGGCACAGATACGCAGTATTTT.

The chain is built from TRBV5-4 and TRBJ1-3; 7 nucleotides match TRBD1. The CDR3 is made up of 15 amino acids. Germline V gene data show CDR1 as SGHNT and CDR2 as YYREEE (reference sequence). V was pared by 0 bases and J by 4 bases, with 4 bases of the junction left unmatched. The CDR3 region is CASSLESDRGNTIYF. CDR3 in DNA: TGTGCCAGCAGCTTGGAATCGGACAGGGGAAACACCATATATTTT.

The chain uses TRBV15 and TRBJ1-5; no definite D call. This CDR3 is 14 amino acids long. The V end lost 0 bases, the J end lost 0 bases, and 3 bases lay between the germline ends. Looked up from germline, CDR1 is LNHNV and CDR2 is YYDKDF (reference sequence). This CDR3 reads CATSRDFSNQPQHF. The CDR3 DNA reads as TGTGCCACCAGCAGAGATTTTAGCAATCAGCCCCAGCATTTT.

With respect to this clone: At one end the junction does not follow the germline gene, possibly because of a read error. V gene TRBV28 combines with J gene TRBJ1-1; maybe TRBD1 (6 bases). CDR1 and CDR2 from the germline V gene are MDHEN and SYDVKM. This CDR3 has 11 residues. The CDR3 coding sequence is TGTGCCGGCAGGGGACGGCATGAAGCTTTCTTT. Translated: CAGRGRHEAFF.

This clone is a singleton in its sample. The V call is TRBV19, the J call TRBJ1-5; unclear D gene. Germline loops: CDR1 LNHDA, CDR2 SQIVND (reference sequence). The germline V and J ends were trimmed by 2 bases and 6 bases, with 8 bases remaining between them. The CDR3 covers 13 residues. The CDR3 DNA reads as TGTGCCAGTAGTATACAGGATCCTCAGCCCCAGCATTTT. Amino acid sequence: CASSIQDPQPQHF.

The chain is built from TRBV6-4 and TRBJ1-2, with a tentative D call TRBD1 (6 bases). Trimming took 3 bases from V and 3 from J, leaving 20 bases between them. The length of the CDR3 is 17 residues. Per the germline V gene, CDR1 is MRHNA and CDR2 is SNTAGT. The CDR3 DNA sequence: TGTGCCAGCAGTGAGAGGGGGGACGCTAGATTGGACTATGGCTACACCTTC. It specifies CASSERGDARLDYGYTF.

This clone has just one count. V gene TRBV4-2 combines with J gene TRBJ1-2, with D uncertain. Germline V gene sequence: CDR1 LGHNA, CDR2 YNFKEQ. V was pared by 0 bases and J by 4 bases, with 12 bases between. The CDR3 totals 15 residues. In DNA, the CDR3 is TGTGCCAGCAGCCAAGAGTCCCGGGCGGCCTATGGCTACACCTTC. It is translated as CASSQESRAAYGYTF.

The chain couples TRBV25-1 to TRBJ1-4; D gene ambiguous. Germline CDR1 reads MGHDK; CDR2 reads SYGVNS. Trimming shortened V by 4 bases and J by 7 bases, and 16 bases separated the two germline ends. This CDR3 contains 15 residues. This chain's CDR3 is CASSVDSWASEKLFF. The CDR3, as DNA: TGTGCCAGCAGTGTTGATTCATGGGCAAGTGAAAAACTGTTTTTT.

The chain uses TRBV10-3 and TRBJ1-3, with 9 positions matching TRBD1. The V gene end was trimmed by 3 bases and the J gene end by 7 bases; junction bases not matched to a gene: 13. The CDR3 spans 17 residues. The germline V gene encodes CDR1 ENHRY and CDR2 SYGVKD. The CDR3 is CAISDPSGTGSRNTIYF. CDR3 nucleotides: TGTGCCATCAGTGACCCCTCCGGGACAGGGAGTAGGAACACCATATATTTT.

V usage is TRBV2 and J usage is TRBJ1-5; maybe TRBD1 (5 bases). Germline CDR1 reads SNHLY; CDR2 reads FYNNEI. The CDR3 has 15 residues. The V end was cut by 8 bases, the J end by 2 bases, with 16 bases between. The CDR3 spells CASGGRPKGNQPQHF. The CDR3 DNA follows: TGTGCCAGCGGGGGACGACCCAAAGGCAATCAGCCCCAGCATTTT. The whole variable domain, filled in from reference TRBV2 and TRBJ1-5, reads EPEVTQTPSHQVTQMGQEVILRCVPISNHLYFYWYRQILGQKVEFLVSFYNNEISEKSEIFDDQFSVERPDGSNFTLKIRSTKLEDSAMYFCASGGRPKGNQPQHFGDGTRLSIL.

V and J are TRBV7-9 and TRBJ2-3; the match to TRBD2 covers 15 bases. The CDR3 runs 17 residues. Germline CDR1 reads SEHNR; CDR2 reads FQNEAQ (reference sequence). V was clipped by 4 bases and J by 5 bases; unmatched bases: 7. This CDR3 reads CASSSSGTSGGRDTQYF. Written as DNA, the CDR3 is TGTGCCAGCAGCTCATCCGGGACTAGCGGGGGGCGAGATACGCAGTATTTT.

J is TRBJ1-2 and V is TRBV6-1, with a possible D match to TRBD1 (6 bases). Trimming removed 1 base at V and 3 bases at J, with 12 bases between. This CDR3 has 15 residues. CDR1 and CDR2 from the germline V gene are MNHNS and SASEGT. For the CDR3, the DNA is TGTGCCAGCAGTGAAGATTGGGGGCCTTACTATGGCTACACCTTC. Its protein product is CASSEDWGPYYGYTF.

The chain uses TRBV5-4 and TRBJ2-1, with 8 nucleotides matching TRBD2. Looked up from germline, CDR1 is SGHNT and CDR2 is YYREEE (reference sequence). This CDR3 is 15 amino acids long. V lost 0 bases, J lost 5 bases, and 4 bases stayed unmatched. Here the CDR3 reads CASSLAGGQDNEQFF. Written as DNA, the CDR3 is TGTGCCAGCAGCTTGGCGGGGGGGCAGGACAATGAGCAGTTCTTC.

This chain connects TRBV6-6 to TRBJ2-2; tentative D call: TRBD2 (5 bases). The V end lost 4 bases, the J end lost 6 bases, and 15 bases lay between the germline ends. Looked up from germline, CDR1 is MNHNY and CDR2 is SVGAGI (reference sequence). CDR3 length: 15 amino acids. Here the CDR3 reads CASSSSAGGAGELFF. The CDR3 DNA reads TGTGCCAGCAGTTCTTCCGCGGGTGGCGCCGGGGAGCTGTTTTTT.

This chain links TRBV4-2 with TRBJ2-5; TRBD1 might be the D (5 bases). Germline V lookup: CDR1 LGHNA, CDR2 YNFKEQ. The CDR3 extends over 14 amino acids. Trimming pared 4 bases from V and 1 base from J, leaving 10 bases between. The CDR3 DNA follows: TGTGCCAGCAGCCCTGGAAGGGGCCAAGAGACCCAGTACTTC. Translation: CASSPGRGQETQYF.

The chain combines TRBV29-1 with TRBJ2-3; D is possibly TRBD2 (6 bases). Looked up from germline, CDR1 is SQVTM and CDR2 is ANQGSEA. The CDR3 covers 14 residues. The V end lost 3 bases, the J end lost 1 base, and 11 bases lay between the germline ends. This CDR3 reads CSVERGEGTDTQYF. For the CDR3, the DNA is TGCAGCGTTGAGCGCGGGGAGGGCACAGATACGCAGTATTTT.

This chain joins TRBV7-8 and TRBJ2-7; D might be TRBD2 (5 bases). Germline-derived CDR1 and CDR2 are SGHVS and FQNEAQ. CDR3 size: 15 residues. V was shortened by 6 bases and J by 3 bases, with 18 bases between the two germline ends. The chain's CDR3 is CASSPGLTWVYEQYF. The CDR3 region has the DNA TGTGCCAGCAGTCCTGGACTCACCTGGGTCTACGAGCAGTACTTC. The full variable domain, rest sourced from reference TRBV7-8 and TRBJ2-7, is GAGVSQSPRYKVAKRGQDVALRCDPISGHVSLFWYQQALGQGPEFLTYFQNEAQLDKSGLPSDRFFAERPEGSVSTLKIQRTQQEDSAVYLCASSPGLTWVYEQYFGPGTRLTVT.

The chain's CDR3 is CATSDWTRSYGYTF. The CDR3 nucleotides read TGTGCCACCAGTGATTGGACAAGATCCTATGGCTACACCTTC. V usage is TRBV24-1 and J usage is TRBJ1-2; TRBD1 is a possible D gene (5 bases). The V end lost 2 bases, the J end lost 4 bases, and 10 bases lay between the germline ends. This CDR3 contains 14 residues. Germline V gives CDR1 KGHDR, CDR2 SFDVKD.

The genes are TRBV10-1 and TRBJ2-1; 12 nucleotides align to TRBD2. Germline loops: CDR1 WNHNN, CDR2 SYGVQD (reference sequence). After removal of 3 bases from V and 8 bases from J, the junction contained 5 bases not matched to a gene. The CDR3 totals 15 residues. Written as DNA, the CDR3 is TGCGCCAGCAGTGACCGGACTAGCGGGGCGGATGAGCAGTTCTTC. It is translated as CASSDRTSGADEQFF.